This T cell receptor beta chain appears in the sequencing data of a study of T cells and copy number aberrations in small-cell lung cancer. Whole-study findings and limits: All specimens were formalin-fixed paraffin-embedded tissue, prone to sequencing artifacts.

Germline V lookup: CDR1 SGHRS, CDR2 YFSETQ. This CDR3 has 15 amino acids. V lost 4 bases, J lost 8 bases, and 9 bases stayed unmatched. The protocol was immunoSEQ multiplex PCR, while the TCRdb copy is restricted to in-frame clones and leaves out a portion. The sample yields fewer than 9,500 clones, around 82% seen once. As to this clone: Antigen: not known.

The sample taken for sequencing was normal tissue next to the tumor. The chain links TRBV5-1 to TRBJ2-1; 10 bases match TRBD1. The clonotype comes from a woman in her forties or fifties with small cell lung cancer. This CDR3 reads CASSRDRGPLDEQFF. CDR3 DNA: TGCGCCAGCAGCAGGGACAGGGGCCCTCTCGATGAGCAGTTCTTC.